Shown below are 24 T cell receptor beta chains from a single sample sequenced in a study of CD8 T cells in ankylosing spondylitis. Each CDR3 protein is one row after TCRdb ran MiXCR on the 5' RACE reads. The sample lists 100,000 to 150,000 distinct CDR3 sequences, more than 15% seen once, with 33% in the top ten. The antigens of these receptors remain unknown. Regarding the study as a whole: Blood from ankylosing spondylitis patients appeared to carry a characteristic roughly 8-variant TCR beta motif.

The sequenced material came from blood, either unsorted or a sorted T cell fraction (not recorded which). These receptor sequences come from a male donor with ankylosing spondylitis.

This clonotype came up many times. V is TRBV5-1 and J is TRBJ2-2; D gene unclear. V lost 0 bases to trimming and J lost 6 bases, with 3 bases between them. The CDR3 length is 12 residues. The germline V gene encodes CDR1 SGHRS and CDR2 YFSETQ. CDR3 nucleotides: TGCGCCAGCAGCTTGGTTTCCGGGGAGCTGTTTTTT. It codes for CASSLVSGELFF.

The V gene is TRBV4-1, the J gene TRBJ1-4; D not certain. The CDR3 has 18 residues. CDR1 is MGHRA and CDR2 is YSYEKL in the germline V gene. V lost 0 bases and J 6 bases, leaving 20 bases between the germline ends. CDR3 sequence reads: CASSQEPPPGFLDEKLFF. The CDR3 DNA follows: TGCGCCAGCAGCCAAGAACCCCCACCGGGCTTTCTGGATGAAAAACTGTTTTTT.

The chain employs TRBV29-1 and TRBJ2-1; no firm D call. This CDR3 comprises 14 residues. Germline CDR1 and CDR2: SQVTM and ANQGSEA. Trimming removed 4 bases from V and 7 bases from J, with 17 bases in between. CDR3 in DNA: TGCAGCGTTGGTTCAGGAATTCTAGGGAATGAGCAGTTCTTC. Its protein product is CSVGSGILGNEQFF.

This clonotype was counted between two and nine times. The chain recombines TRBV15 with TRBJ2-7; 7 nucleotides align to TRBD1. The CDR3 extends over 15 amino acids. CDR1 LNHNV and CDR2 YYDKDF come from the germline V gene (reference sequence). V lost 0 bases, J lost 4 bases, and 6 bases stayed unmatched. Here the CDR3 DNA reads TGTGCCACCAGCAGAGACCGACAGGGACCATACGAGCAGTACTTC. Its translation: CATSRDRQGPYEQYF.

The V and J genes are TRBV6-4 and TRBJ2-3; D is unresolved. The CDR3 contains 14 residues. Germline loops: CDR1 MRHNA, CDR2 SNTAGT. Trimming removed 3 bases from V and 1 base from J, with 8 bases in between. The CDR3 DNA reads as TGTGCCAGCAGTGAAGGAACACGCACAGATACGCAGTATTTT. This gives the protein CASSEGTRTDTQYF.

This clonotype turned up a few times. The chain carries TRBV12-3 or TRBV12-4 and TRBJ2-7; weak D call: TRBD1 (6 bases). The germline V and J ends were trimmed by 1 base and 4 bases, with 20 bases remaining between them. The CDR3 extends over 17 amino acids. In DNA form, the CDR3 reads TGTGCCAGCAGTTTAGGGGCTGGGGGCAGGAGGTCATACGAGCAGTACTTC. Residues: CASSLGAGGRRSYEQYF.

A few counts support this clonotype. Here the CDR3 DNA reads TGTGCCAGCAGCAGCCGGGACAGGGGGGTACCCCTCCACTTT. Translation: CASSSRDRGVPLHF. The gene calls are TRBV11-2 and TRBJ1-6; TRBD1 aligns across 11 bases. J lost 12 bases, V lost 5 bases, and 6 bases had no gene match. Germline values: CDR1 SGHAT, CDR2 FQNNGV. The CDR3 sequence is 14 residues long.

V is TRBV18 and J is TRBJ1-1; a weak D match, TRBD1 (5 bases). The length of the CDR3 is 16 residues. V shed 4 bases and J shed 1 base, with 16 bases lying between them. The germline gives CDR1 KGHSH, CDR2 LQKENI. CDR3 amino acids: CASSLPGLYKNTEAFF. In nucleotides, the CDR3 is TGTGCCAGCTCACTCCCGGGACTGTATAAGAACACTGAAGCTTTCTTT.

The chain uses TRBV12-3 or TRBV12-4 and TRBJ2-3; D call uncertain. V lost 6 bases and J 6 bases, leaving 16 bases between the germline ends. CDR3 length equals 14 residues. The CDR3 is CASSTASPADTQYF. The CDR3 DNA reads as TGTGCCAGCAGCACGGCTAGTCCCGCGGATACGCAGTATTTT.

This chain uses TRBV7-9 with TRBJ2-1; 10 bases match TRBD2. CDR1 is SEHNR, CDR2 FQNEAQ, per germline (reference sequence). V trimming: 10 bases; J trimming: 1 base; junction bases outside the gene matches: 4. This CDR3 is 14 amino acids long. CDR3 protein: CAIPAGGSYNEQFF. CDR3 sequence (DNA): TGTGCCATCCCAGCGGGAGGGTCCTACAATGAGCAGTTCTTC.

The DNA for the CDR3 is TGTGCCAGCAGCCAAGCTTCTGGGTTCGGCTACACCTTC. Amino acids: CASSQASGFGYTF. This chain links TRBV14 with TRBJ1-2; D is unclear. This CDR3 spans 13 amino acids. Germline lookup yields CDR1 SGHDN and CDR2 FVKESK. V lost 1 base, J lost 8 bases, and 11 bases lay in between.

The CDR3 DNA sequence: TGTGCCAGCAGCTCCCGGGACAGAGTCGAAAAACTGTTTTTT. Translated, it gives CASSSRDRVEKLFF. This rearrangement joins TRBV13 to TRBJ1-4; 7 bases align to TRBD1. J was trimmed by 8 bases and V by 4 bases; bases with no gene match: 7. The CDR3 sequence is 14 residues long. Germline-derived CDR1 and CDR2 are PRHDT and FYEKMQ (reference sequence).

This clonotype showed up just a few times. The chain's CDR3 is CASSWGGPQHF. The CDR3 nucleotides read TGTGCCAGCAGTTGGGGGGGACCCCAGCATTTT. This sequence joins TRBV28 and TRBJ1-5; TRBD1 might be the D (5 bases). Per the germline V gene, CDR1 is MDHEN and CDR2 is SYDVKM. V shed 4 bases and J shed 10 bases, with 8 bases lying between them. The CDR3 covers 11 residues.

This clonotype was observed a handful of times. The chain couples TRBV6-5 to TRBJ2-7; the D is unclear. The V end lost 2 bases, the J end lost 3 bases, and 11 bases lay between the germline ends. The CDR3 extends over 14 amino acids. The germline V gene has CDR1 MNHEY and CDR2 SVGAGI. The CDR3 DNA is TGTGCCAGCAGTTACCGTACGTTAGACTACGAGCAGTACTTC. As protein: CASSYRTLDYEQYF.

This clonotype was recorded at least ten times. The J gene is TRBJ2-7, the V gene TRBV4-2, with 7 bases that match TRBD2. V trimming: 1 base; J trimming: 3 bases; junction bases outside the gene matches: 3. Looked up from germline, CDR1 is LGHNA and CDR2 is YNFKEQ. CDR3 size: 14 residues. The CDR3 nucleotides are TGTGCCAGCAGCCAAGGGGGGGGGTTCTACGAGCAGTACTTC. This codes for CASSQGGGFYEQYF.

The V call is TRBV12-3 or TRBV12-4, the J call TRBJ1-1; D uncertain. The CDR3 has 13 residues. Trimming took 4 bases from V and 4 from J, leaving 10 bases between them. The CDR3 loop reads CASSSPDGTEAFF. CDR3 DNA: TGTGCCAGCAGTTCGCCTGACGGCACTGAAGCTTTCTTT.

The chain joins TRBV27 to TRBJ1-2; TRBD1 matches 9 bases. The CDR3 extends over 19 amino acids. Germline-derived CDR1 and CDR2 are MNHEY and SMNVEV (reference sequence). The ends lost 0 bases at V and 5 bases at J; junction bases unmatched: 16. DNA for the CDR3: TGTGCCAGCAGTTTATCAGCCCGGGACAGGGTATCGGAGCGGTATGGCTACACCTTC. This translates into CASSLSARDRVSERYGYTF.

This clonotype came up a few times. V usage is TRBV27 and J usage is TRBJ2-1, with 9 bases lining up with TRBD2. J lost 10 bases, V lost 8 bases, and 3 bases had no gene match. There are 11 residues in the CDR3. Germline V lookup: CDR1 MNHEY, CDR2 SMNVEV (reference sequence). The CDR3 protein is CASAGGREQFF. CDR3 DNA sequence: TGTGCCAGCGCGGGAGGGCGGGAGCAGTTCTTC.

This rearrangement joins TRBV19 to TRBJ2-7, with D tentatively TRBD1 or TRBD2 (6 bases each). V was shortened by 4 bases and J by 2 bases, with 18 bases between the two germline ends. The CDR3 loop spans 16 amino acids. CDR1 is LNHDA, CDR2 SQIVND, per germline (reference sequence). In nucleotides, the CDR3 is TGTGCCAGTAGTACCCGAGGGACACCGGGGGCCTACGAGCAGTACTTC. Encoded protein: CASSTRGTPGAYEQYF.

There are a few counts of this clonotype. The chain combines TRBV4-1 with TRBJ2-1; a weak D match, TRBD2 (6 bases). This CDR3 region has 16 residues. V was clipped by 2 bases and J by 7 bases, with 18 bases between them. CDR1 is MGHRA and CDR2 is YSYEKL in the germline V gene. In nucleotides, the CDR3 is TGCGCCAGCAGCCAAAGAACGAGACTAGAGGCGAATGAGCAGTTCTTC. It specifies CASSQRTRLEANEQFF.

The gene calls are TRBV27 and TRBJ2-7; D unresolved. CDR3 size: 11 residues. Germline V gene data show CDR1 as MNHEY and CDR2 as SMNVEV (reference sequence). V was pared by 3 bases and J by 8 bases, with 8 bases between. As DNA, the CDR3 is TGTGCCAGCAGTTTTTCTGATAAGCAGTACTTC. This translates into CASSFSDKQYF.

The chain has TRBV27 and TRBJ2-1; the D gene is possibly TRBD2 (6 bases). The CDR3 covers 13 residues. Germline assignment: CDR1 MNHEY and CDR2 SMNVEV (reference sequence). Trimming cost V 5 bases and J 6 bases, with 11 bases left between them. The CDR3 loop is CASSGGLLNEQFF. DNA of the CDR3: TGTGCCAGCAGTGGGGGACTCCTCAATGAGCAGTTCTTC.

This clonotype occurred a few times. The chain uses TRBV10-2 and TRBJ2-1; D ambiguous. V dropped 3 bases and J dropped 7 bases, with 7 bases sitting between them. This CDR3 is built from 12 residues. Germline V gives CDR1 WSHSY, CDR2 SAAADI. Here the CDR3 DNA reads TGCGCCAGCAGTGATCTATGGAATGAGCAGTTCTTC. This encodes CASSDLWNEQFF.

The chain couples TRBV28 to TRBJ2-5; D perhaps matches TRBD1 (6 bases). The germline V gene encodes CDR1 MDHEN and CDR2 SYDVKM. Trimming pared 5 bases from V and 2 bases from J, leaving 9 bases between. The CDR3 runs 13 residues. In DNA, the CDR3 is TGTGCCAGCAGTAACAGGGAACAAGAGACCCAGTACTTC. Amino acid sequence: CASSNREQETQYF.